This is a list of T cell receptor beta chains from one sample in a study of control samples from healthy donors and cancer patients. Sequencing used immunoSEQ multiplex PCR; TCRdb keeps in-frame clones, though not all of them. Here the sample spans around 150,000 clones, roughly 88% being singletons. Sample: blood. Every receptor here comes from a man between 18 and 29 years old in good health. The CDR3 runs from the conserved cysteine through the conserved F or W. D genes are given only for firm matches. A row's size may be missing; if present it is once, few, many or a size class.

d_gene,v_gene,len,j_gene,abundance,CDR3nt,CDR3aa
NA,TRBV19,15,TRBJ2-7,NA,TGTGCCAGTAGTATCACGGTGACTCAGACGTACGAGCAGTACTTC,CASSITVTQTYEQYF
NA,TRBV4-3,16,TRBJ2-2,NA,TGCGCCAGCAGCCAAGATCAGGCCGGGGCAGGGGTAGAGCTGTTTTTT,CASSQDQAGAGVELFF
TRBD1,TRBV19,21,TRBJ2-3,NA,TGTGCCAGTAGTATGGGCAATGACAGGGGGTGGTCGACGACTAGCACAGATACGCAGTATTTT,CASSMGNDRGWSTTSTDTQYF
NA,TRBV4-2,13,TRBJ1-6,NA,TGTGCCAGCAGCCAAACAGGGAATTCACCCCTCCACTTT,CASSQTGNSPLHF
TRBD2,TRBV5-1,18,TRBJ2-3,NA,TGCGCCAGCAGCTTGGTCGTAGGAAGCGGGGGGGGCACAGATACGCAGTATTTT,CASSLVVGSGGGTDTQYF
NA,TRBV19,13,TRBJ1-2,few,TGTGCCAGTAGCCCGGGAATTGACTATGGCTACACCTTC,CASSPGIDYGYTF
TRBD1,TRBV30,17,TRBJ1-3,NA,TGTGCCTGGAGTACACGACAGGGAGTGGGCTCTGGAAACACCATATATTTT,CAWSTRQGVGSGNTIYF
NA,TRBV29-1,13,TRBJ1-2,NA,TGCAGCGTTGAACGGACCGATAACTATGGCTACACCTTC,CSVERTDNYGYTF
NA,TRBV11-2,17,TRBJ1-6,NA,TGTGCCAGCGGAGGACAGCGGGTAATACAGTCCGATTCACCCCTCCACTTT,CASGGQRVIQSDSPLHF
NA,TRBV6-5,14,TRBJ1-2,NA,TGTGCCAGCAGCACGGAAACCGGGACATGGGGCTACACCTTC,CASSTETGTWGYTF
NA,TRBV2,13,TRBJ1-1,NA,TGTGCCAGCAGTGGCGGGGCGAACACTGAAGCTTTCTTT,CASSGGANTEAFF
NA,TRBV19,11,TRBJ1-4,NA,TGTGCCACTGGTGTTTGGGAAAAACTGTTTTTT,CATGVWEKLFF
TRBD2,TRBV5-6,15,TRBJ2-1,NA,TGTGCCAGCAGATCGGGACTAGCGGGATCGGGTGAGCAGTTCTTC,CASRSGLAGSGEQFF
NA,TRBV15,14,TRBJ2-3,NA,TGTGCCACCAGCAGAGAGTTTGGCGGGGATACGCAGTATTTT,CATSREFGGDTQYF
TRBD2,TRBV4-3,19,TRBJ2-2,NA,TGCGCCAGCAGCCAAGACTGGGTTGTAGGCGGGGGGAACACCGGGGAGCTGTTTTTT,CASSQDWVVGGGNTGELFF
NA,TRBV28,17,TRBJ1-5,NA,TGTGCCAGCAGTTTACGGGCGGACAGCTTTAGCAATCAGCCCCAGCATTTT,CASSLRADSFSNQPQHF
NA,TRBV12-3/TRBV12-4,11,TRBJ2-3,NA,TGTGCCAGCAGTTTCAAAGATACGCAGTATTTT,CASSFKDTQYF
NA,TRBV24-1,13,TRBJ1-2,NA,TGTGCCACCAGTGTAAGGGCAGGAGCTGGGTACACCTTC,CATSVRAGAGYTF
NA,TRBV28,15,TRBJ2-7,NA,TGTGCCAGCAGTTTAACGGGACTGAGCTCCTACGAGCAGTACTTC,CASSLTGLSSYEQYF
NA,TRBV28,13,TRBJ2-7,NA,TGTGCCAGCACGCCAAGGGGAGAGAACGAGCAGTACTTC,CASTPRGENEQYF
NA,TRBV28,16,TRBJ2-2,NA,TGTGCCAGCAGGGCCAACGCGGCCAGGAAATCCGGGGAGCTGTTTTTT,CASRANAARKSGELFF
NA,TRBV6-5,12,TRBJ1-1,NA,TGTGCCAGCAGTTTTCTATCAGAGGGAGCTTTCTTT,CASSFLSEGAFF
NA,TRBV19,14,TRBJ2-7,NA,TGTGCCAGTAGTAAACGGGCAGACCCCTACGAGCAGTACTTC,CASSKRADPYEQYF
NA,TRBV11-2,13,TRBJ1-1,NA,TGTGCCAGCAGCTTACCAACAGGGCTGGGAGCTTTCTTT,CASSLPTGLGAFF
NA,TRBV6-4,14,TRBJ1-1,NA,TGTGCCAGCAACTGGGGGGACTCTAACACTGAAGCTTTCTTT,CASNWGDSNTEAFF
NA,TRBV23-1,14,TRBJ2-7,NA,TGCGCCAGCAGTCAATCTCAGGGGCCGAACGAGCAGTACTTC,CASSQSQGPNEQYF
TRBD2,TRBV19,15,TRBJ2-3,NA,TGTGCCAGTAGTCTGAGCGGGGGGGACACAGATACGCAGTATTTT,CASSLSGGDTDTQYF
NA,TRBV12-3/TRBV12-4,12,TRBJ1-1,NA,TGTGCCAGCATTGGGGACGGGGAGCGAGCTTTCTTT,CASIGDGERAFF
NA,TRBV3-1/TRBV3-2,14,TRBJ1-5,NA,TGTGCCAGCAGCCAGGGATATAGCAATCAGCCCCAGCATTTT,CASSQGYSNQPQHF
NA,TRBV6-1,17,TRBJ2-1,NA,TGTGCCAGCAGTGAATTCTGGGAACGGGGGTTATACAATGAGCAGTTCTTC,CASSEFWERGLYNEQFF
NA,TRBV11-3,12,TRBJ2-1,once,TGTGCCAGCAGTAGGGACTACAATGAGCAGTTCTTC,CASSRDYNEQFF
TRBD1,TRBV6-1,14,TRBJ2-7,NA,TGTGCCAGCAGTGGGACAGGGAGCTCCTACGAGCAGTACTTC,CASSGTGSSYEQYF
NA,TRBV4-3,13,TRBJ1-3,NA,TGCGCCAGCAGCCAAGTTATCGGAAACACCATATATTTT,CASSQVIGNTIYF
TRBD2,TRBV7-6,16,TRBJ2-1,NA,TGTGCCAGCAGCTTGCTAGCGGGGGGTTCCTACAATGAGCAGTTCTTC,CASSLLAGGSYNEQFF
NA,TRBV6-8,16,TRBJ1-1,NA,TGTGCCAGCATTATCGCCGGACCGCGACGGAACACTGAAGCTTTCTTT,CASIIAGPRRNTEAFF
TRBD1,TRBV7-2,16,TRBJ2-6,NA,TGTGCCAGCCAGAGGGGGCAAAGCTCTGGGGCCAACGTCCTGACTTTC,CASQRGQSSGANVLTF
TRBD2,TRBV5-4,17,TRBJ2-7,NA,TGTGCCAGCAGCTTGGCAGGACTAGCAGGAATTACCTACGAGCAGTACTTC,CASSLAGLAGITYEQYF
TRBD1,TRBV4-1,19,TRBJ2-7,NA,TGCGCCAGCAGCCAAGCCATCGGGGTGACAGGGACAGGGTTTTACGAGCAGTACTTC,CASSQAIGVTGTGFYEQYF
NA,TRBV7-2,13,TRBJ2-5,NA,TGTGCCAGCAGCTATTATTTGGGTGAGACCCAGTACTTC,CASSYYLGETQYF
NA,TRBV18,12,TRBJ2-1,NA,TGTGCCAGCTCACCGGATGGGGATGAGCAGTTCTTC,CASSPDGDEQFF
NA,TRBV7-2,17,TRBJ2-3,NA,TGTGCCAGCAGCCCCAGGAGTTTACAGGGCGGGACAGATACGCAGTATTTT,CASSPRSLQGGTDTQYF